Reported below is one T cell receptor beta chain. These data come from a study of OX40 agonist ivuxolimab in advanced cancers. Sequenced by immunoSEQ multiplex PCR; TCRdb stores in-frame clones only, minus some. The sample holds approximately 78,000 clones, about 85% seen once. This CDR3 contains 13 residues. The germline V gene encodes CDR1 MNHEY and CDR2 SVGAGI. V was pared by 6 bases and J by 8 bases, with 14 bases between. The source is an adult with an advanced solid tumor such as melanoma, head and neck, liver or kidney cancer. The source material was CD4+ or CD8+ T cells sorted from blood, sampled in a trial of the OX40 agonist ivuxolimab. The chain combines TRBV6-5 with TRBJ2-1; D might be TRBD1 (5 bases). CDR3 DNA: TGTGCCAGCAGGGCACAGGTCCACTATGAGCAGTTCTTC. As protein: CASRAQVHYEQFF.